The sequence of this TCR beta chain was determined in a study of response to subunit inactivated influenza vaccine. TCRdb re-called the RT-PCR reads with MiXCR, one entry per CDR3 protein. The data hold around 190,000 distinct CDR3 sequences, with around a tenth observed a single time. This clonotype was observed a handful of times. Its antigen remains unidentified. CDR1 MDHEN and CDR2 SYDVKM come from the germline V gene. CDR3 length equals 13 residues. Trimming took off 6 bases at V and 3 bases at J, with 12 bases between the two ends. The study's findings and limits: Every seasonal influenza vaccination brings in few new T cells, the authors suggested.

This chain uses TRBV28 with TRBJ2-7; D possibly corresponds to TRBD2 (6 bases). This TCR was recovered from a man aged 50-60 years who received an inactivated influenza vaccine. The sample in question was non-naive T cells sorted from PBMCs, obtained on the day of vaccination. CDR3 residues: CASRIGRSYEQYF. DNA of the CDR3: TGTGCCAGCAGAATCGGGAGAAGCTACGAGCAGTACTTC.